Reported below is one TCR beta chain. Its specificity is not known. The data were taken from a study of T cell responses to AZD1222 COVID-19 vaccine. Whole-study results and caveats: Spike was spanned by vaccine-associated CD4 TCRs, with dominance at 160-218 and 743-854.

Sequencing used immunoSEQ multiplex PCR; TCRdb keeps in-frame clones, though not all of them. Here the sample spans tens of thousands of clones, roughly 80% being singletons. The CDR3 is made up of 14 amino acids. Second doses that came at about 4 or about 12 weeks were put together. The material sequenced was peripheral blood, taken 28 days after the second AZD1222 dose. The V gene is TRBV7-5, the J gene TRBJ1-6; the table's D call, TRBD1, was not checked against the DNA. TRBV7-5 is recorded as a pseudogene. This TCR came from an adult who received the AZD1222 COVID-19 vaccine. The CDR3 DNA sequence: TGTGTCAGAAGCTCGGACAGGAGGAATTCACCCCTCCACTTT. Amino acid sequence: CVRSSDRRNSPLHF.